This TCR beta chain was captured by sequencing in a study of T cell clones after liver transplantation. Overall study context: At least one year of complete immunosuppression withdrawal without enzymes over twice normal defined tolerance.

The germline CDR1 and CDR2 sequences are MDHEN and SYDVKM. Trimming stripped 2 bases from V and 8 bases from J, with 7 bases between. CDR3 length: 12 amino acids. The method was immunoSEQ multiplex PCR; TCRdb's version includes in-frame clones alone and lacks a portion of them. The data hold around 100,000 clones, with about 88% observed a single time. The material was CD4+ T cells from blood, obtained around 44 months after liver transplant. The chain uses TRBV28 and TRBJ2-1; perhaps TRBD2 as D (6 bases). This clonotype originated in a human patient who received a liver transplant. Part of the T cell pool may stem from the graft donor. The CDR3 DNA follows: TGTGCCAGCAGTTTACCGGGGGATGAGCAGTTCTTC. It encodes CASSLPGDEQFF. The complete variable domain, with remaining parts taken from reference TRBV28 and TRBJ2-1, reads DVKVTQSSRYLVKRTGEKVFLECVQDMDHENMFWYRQDPGLGLRLIYFSYDVKMKEKGDIPEGYSVSREKKERFSLILESASTNQTSMYLCASSLPGDEQFFGPGTRLTVL.